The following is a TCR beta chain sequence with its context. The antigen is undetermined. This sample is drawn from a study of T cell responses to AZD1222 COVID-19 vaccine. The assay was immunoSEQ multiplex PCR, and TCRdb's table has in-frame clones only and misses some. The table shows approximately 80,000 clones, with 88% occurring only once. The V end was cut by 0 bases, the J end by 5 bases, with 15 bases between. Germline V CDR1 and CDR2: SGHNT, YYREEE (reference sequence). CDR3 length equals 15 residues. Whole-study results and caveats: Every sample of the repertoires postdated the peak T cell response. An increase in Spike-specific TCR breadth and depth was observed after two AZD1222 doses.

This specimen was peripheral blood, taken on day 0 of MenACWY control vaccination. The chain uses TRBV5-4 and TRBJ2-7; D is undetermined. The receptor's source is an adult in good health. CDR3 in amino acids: CASSLDGKGSHEQYF. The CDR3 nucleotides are TGTGCCAGCAGCTTGGACGGAAAAGGGTCCCACGAGCAGTACTTC.